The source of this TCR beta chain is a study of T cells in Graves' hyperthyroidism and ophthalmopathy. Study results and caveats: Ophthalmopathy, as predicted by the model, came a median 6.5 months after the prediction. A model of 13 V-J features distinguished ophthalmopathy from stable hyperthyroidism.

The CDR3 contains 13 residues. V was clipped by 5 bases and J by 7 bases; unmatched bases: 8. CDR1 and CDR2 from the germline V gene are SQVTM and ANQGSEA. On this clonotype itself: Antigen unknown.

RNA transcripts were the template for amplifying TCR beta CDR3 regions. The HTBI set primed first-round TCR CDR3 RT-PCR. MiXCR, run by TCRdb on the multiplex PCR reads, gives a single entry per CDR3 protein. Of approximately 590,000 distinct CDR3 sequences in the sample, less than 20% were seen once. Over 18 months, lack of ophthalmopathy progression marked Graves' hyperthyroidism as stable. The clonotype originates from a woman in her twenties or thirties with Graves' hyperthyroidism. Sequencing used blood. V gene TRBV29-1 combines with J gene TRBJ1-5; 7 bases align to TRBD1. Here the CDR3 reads CSVRQGSGQPQHF. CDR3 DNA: TGCAGCGTTCGACAGGGTAGCGGGCAGCCCCAGCATTTT.